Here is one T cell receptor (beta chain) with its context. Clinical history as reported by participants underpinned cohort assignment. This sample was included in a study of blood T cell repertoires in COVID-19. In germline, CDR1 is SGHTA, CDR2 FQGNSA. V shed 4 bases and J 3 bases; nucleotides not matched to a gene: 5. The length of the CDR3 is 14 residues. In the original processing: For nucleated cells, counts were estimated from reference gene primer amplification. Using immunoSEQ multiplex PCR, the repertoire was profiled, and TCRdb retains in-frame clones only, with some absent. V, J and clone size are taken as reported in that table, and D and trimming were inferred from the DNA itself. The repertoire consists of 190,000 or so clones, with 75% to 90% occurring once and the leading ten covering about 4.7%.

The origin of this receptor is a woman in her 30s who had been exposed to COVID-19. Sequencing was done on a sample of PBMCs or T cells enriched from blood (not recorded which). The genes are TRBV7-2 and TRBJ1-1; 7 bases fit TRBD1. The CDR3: CASSSYRGYTEAFF. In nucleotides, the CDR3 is TGTGCCAGCAGCTCCTACAGGGGCTACACTGAAGCTTTCTTT.